This T cell receptor (beta chain) was identified in a study of cytomegalovirus exposure and HLA in healthy donors. Germline assignment: CDR1 LGHNA and CDR2 YNFKEQ. The V gene end was trimmed by 0 bases and the J gene end by 8 bases; junction bases not matched to a gene: 12. This CDR3 contains 17 residues. In the PCR, 60 Vbeta and 13 Jbeta primers were used. Assay used: immunoSEQ multiplex PCR; TCRdb lists only in-frame clones, some missing. The sample contains 60,000 to 70,000 clones, around four fifths of which appear only once. This clone occurred once. The origin of this receptor is a woman in her thirties in good health and CMV-seronegative. Sequenced input: PBMCs. The rearrangement joins TRBV4-2 to TRBJ2-1, with 8 positions matching TRBD2. CDR3 sequence reads: CASSQDRLAGGGDEQFF. Here the CDR3 DNA reads TGTGCCAGCAGCCAAGATCGTCTAGCGGGTGGGGGGGATGAGCAGTTCTTC.